Reported below is one T cell receptor (beta chain). The data stem from a study of cytomegalovirus exposure and HLA in healthy donors. The CDR3 has 16 amino acids. V shed 7 bases, J shed 3 bases, and the junction held 7 bases outside the gene matches. Germline values: CDR1 ENHRY, CDR2 SYGVKD. In the PCR, 60 Vbeta and 13 Jbeta primers were used. Authors' processing steps: There were about 88 million unique TCR beta chains by a later count, and approximately 10 million of them were shared. Repertoires were generated with immunoSEQ multiplex PCR, while TCRdb's copy carries only in-frame clones and drops some. For V, J and clone size, that table is used; D and trimming come from the DNA. In the table there are about 140,000 clones, around two thirds of which are singletons.

The receptor was derived from a male donor in good health and CMV-seronegative. Sequenced material: PBMCs. The chain is built from TRBV10-3 and TRBJ2-2, with TRBD2 identical over 11 bases. The CDR3 spells CAINTGTSGHTGELFF. The CDR3 DNA reads as TGTGCCATCAATACCGGGACTAGCGGCCACACCGGGGAGCTGTTTTTT.